Following are 5 T cell receptor beta chains from one sample sequenced in a study of cytomegalovirus exposure and HLA in healthy donors. Here immunoSEQ multiplex PCR was the method, and the copy in TCRdb shows in-frame clones only, minus some. The sample holds roughly 140,000 clones; approximately 89% are singletons and the top ten take about 0.64%. The sample taken for sequencing was PBMCs. The receptor set was obtained from a man aged 18 to 30 in good health and CMV-seronegative.

The chain uses TRBV6-5 and TRBJ2-1; TRBD2 agrees at 9 bases. CDR3 length: 14 residues. Germline lookup yields CDR1 MNHEY and CDR2 SVGAGI. Germline trimming cut 4 bases from V and 8 bases from J; bases unmatched to any gene: 6. In DNA form, the CDR3 reads TGTGCCAGCAGTTTGGTAGCGGGAGAACATGAGCAGTTCTTC. Translation gives CASSLVAGEHEQFF.

The chain links TRBV6-1 to TRBJ2-1; 7 nucleotides agree with TRBD2. The ends lost 6 bases at V and 10 bases at J; junction bases unmatched: 9. Germline V gene data show CDR1 as MNHNS and CDR2 as SASEGT. This CDR3 comprises 13 residues. CDR3 bases: TGTGCCAGCAGCATGACCCAGACTAGCGAGCAGTTCTTC. Protein product: CASSMTQTSEQFF.

As to this clone: In the same sample, other DNA sequences code for this CDR3. The chain recombines TRBV27 with TRBJ1-4; TRBD1 might be the D (5 bases). Germline CDR1 and CDR2: MNHEY and SMNVEV (reference sequence). V lost 3 bases and J lost 3, with 8 bases in between. CDR3 length: 14 residues. The CDR3 spells CASSFQGANEKLFF. The CDR3 DNA follows: TGTGCCAGCAGTTTCCAGGGCGCTAATGAAAAACTGTTTTTT.

Here the CDR3 reads CAFRDRGTNTGELFF. The CDR3 DNA reads as TGTGCCTTCCGGGACAGGGGCACGAACACCGGGGAGCTGTTTTTT. The rearrangement joins TRBV30 to TRBJ2-2, with 10 positions matching TRBD1. CDR3 length: 15 amino acids. CDR1 is GTSNPN, CDR2 SVGIG, per germline (reference sequence). V gave up 7 bases and J gave up 0 bases; unmatched junction bases: 5.

The chain links TRBV10-1 to TRBJ2-7, with D perhaps matching TRBD2 (6 bases). The CDR3 sequence is 18 residues long. Germline V gives CDR1 WNHNN, CDR2 SYGVQD (reference sequence). V lost 0 bases to trimming and J lost 2 bases, with 20 bases between them. The CDR3 loop reads CASSESIGLGTRAYEQYF. The CDR3 bases are TGCGCCAGCAGTGAGTCTATAGGGTTGGGGACTCGAGCCTACGAGCAGTACTTC.